The 31 T cell receptor beta chains listed next were all sequenced from one sample in a study of OX40 agonist ivuxolimab in advanced cancers. Preparation of the library involved the immunoSEQ multiplex PCR assay. The source is immuneACCESS, and TCRdb retained only in-frame sequences with V and J called. Part of the clones is not carried over; for the studies checked, unresolved V genes explain less than half of this, and the remainder is unexplained. For this sample the table gives about 68,000 clones, of which approximately 83% were detected only once. Of the sample, about 1.5% falls within the top ten clones. Here the sequenced sample was CD4+ or CD8+ T cells sorted from blood, taken in a trial of the OX40 agonist ivuxolimab. The receptor source for this set is an adult with an advanced solid tumor such as melanoma, head and neck, liver or kidney cancer.

The chain couples TRBV5-5 to TRBJ1-6; 7 nucleotides align to TRBD1. CDR3 size: 15 residues. Looked up from germline, CDR1 is SGHKS and CDR2 is YYEKEE (reference sequence). The V gene end was trimmed by 0 bases and the J gene end by 9 bases; junction bases not matched to a gene: 6. The CDR3 sequence is CASSLGRDRASPLHF. Written as DNA, the CDR3 is TGTGCCAGCAGCTTGGGGCGGGACAGAGCTTCACCCCTCCACTTT.

The V and J genes are TRBV6-1 and TRBJ2-5, with 12 positions matching TRBD1. Germline V gives CDR1 MNHNS, CDR2 SASEGT. This CDR3 has 15 amino acids. With V trimmed by 5 bases and J by 5 bases, 6 bases remained unmatched. The CDR3 loop reads CASSRDRGQMETQYF. CDR3 nucleotide sequence: TGTGCCAGCAGTCGGGACAGGGGGCAAATGGAGACCCAGTACTTC.

The V call is TRBV5-1, the J call TRBJ1-1; D remains unclear. In germline, CDR1 is SGHRS, CDR2 YFSETQ. Trimming took 3 bases from V and 2 from J, leaving 11 bases between them. The CDR3 spans 14 residues. The CDR3 is CASSSTLPNTEAFF. CDR3 nucleotides: TGCGCCAGCAGCTCAACCTTACCTAACACTGAAGCTTTCTTT.

The CDR3: CASSEGTGKTYEQYF. The CDR3 bases are TGTGCCAGCAGTGAGGGGACGGGAAAAACCTACGAGCAGTACTTC. This chain connects TRBV27 to TRBJ2-7, with D perhaps assigned TRBD1 or TRBD2 (5 bases each). V was trimmed by 5 bases and J by 2 bases, leaving 16 bases between them. Germline-derived CDR1 and CDR2 are MNHEY and SMNVEV (reference sequence). CDR3 length equals 15 residues.

V is TRBV10-3 and J is TRBJ2-7; D is undetermined. The CDR3 runs to 11 residues. The V gene lost 3 bases and the J gene lost 7 bases, with 7 bases spanning the gap. The germline V gene encodes CDR1 ENHRY and CDR2 SYGVKD. The CDR3 DNA is TGTGCCATCAGTGACCTGGGGGAGCAGTACTTC. Its translation: CAISDLGEQYF.

J is TRBJ2-7 and V is TRBV5-1; either TRBD1 or TRBD2 may fit D (5 bases each). The germline gives CDR1 SGHRS, CDR2 YFSETQ. The V and J ends lost 1 base and 5 bases respectively, with 13 bases between them. The length of the CDR3 is 14 residues. CDR3 sequence (DNA): TGCGCCAGCAGCTTGTTGGGGGACCGGAACGAGCAGTACTTC. Translated, it gives CASSLLGDRNEQYF.

The chain combines TRBV9 with TRBJ2-1; unclear D gene. Germline V gene data show CDR1 as SGDLS and CDR2 as YYNGEE. The V and J ends lost 3 bases and 5 bases respectively, with 3 bases between them. The CDR3 spans 11 residues. The CDR3 DNA follows: TGTGCCAGCAGCGAGAACAATGAGCAGTTCTTC. It translates to CASSENNEQFF. Full variable domain (rest looked up from reference TRBV9 and TRBJ2-1): DSGVTQTPKHLITATGQRVTLRCSPRSGDLSVYWYQQSLDQGLQFLIQYYNGEERAKGNILERFSAQQFPDLHSELNLSSLELGDSALYFCASSENNEQFFGPGTRLTVL.

The V call is TRBV10-3, the J call TRBJ2-7, with 7 bases that match TRBD1. V lost 7 bases to trimming and J lost 5 bases; unmatched junction nucleotides: 11. Germline values: CDR1 ENHRY, CDR2 SYGVKD. This CDR3 spans 14 amino acids. The CDR3 coding sequence is TGTGCCATCATGGGCCCCGACAGGGAACACGAGCAGTACTTC. Translating it yields CAIMGPDREHEQYF.

The chain has TRBV19 and TRBJ1-3; 7 bases match TRBD1. The V gene's germline CDR1 is LNHDA and CDR2 SQIVND (reference sequence). Trimming removed 5 bases from V and 0 bases from J; junction bases left unmatched: 22. This CDR3 region has 21 residues. This CDR3 reads CASSPRRQGPDPGNSGNTIYF. The CDR3 bases are TGTGCCAGTAGTCCGCGTCGACAGGGACCCGACCCCGGGAACTCTGGAAACACCATATATTTT.

The chain recombines TRBV15 with TRBJ2-7; D not resolved. The germline CDR1 and CDR2 sequences are LNHNV and YYDKDF (reference sequence). The CDR3 length is 16 residues. V was clipped by 0 bases and J by 1 base, with 13 bases between them. This CDR3 reads CATSRDYTEHSYEQYF. CDR3 sequence (DNA): TGTGCCACCAGCAGAGATTATACAGAGCATTCCTACGAGCAGTACTTC.

This chain uses TRBV10-3 with TRBJ1-5; 8 nucleotides agree with TRBD1. The length of the CDR3 is 15 residues. The V gene's germline CDR1 is ENHRY and CDR2 SYGVKD. With 2 bases clipped from V and 2 bases from J, the junction kept 2 bases outside the gene matches. CDR3 DNA sequence: TGTGCCATCAGTGAGGGACAGGGAGGCAATCAGCCCCAGCATTTT. Amino acid sequence: CAISEGQGGNQPQHF.

This chain joins TRBV7-2 and TRBJ1-5, with D perhaps matching TRBD1 (5 bases). Germline V gene lookup returns CDR1 SGHTA and CDR2 FQGNSA. This CDR3 contains 15 residues. V shed 5 bases and J shed 6 bases, with 17 bases lying between them. The CDR3 nucleotides are TGTGCCAGCAGCCCAAACGGGGGGGATTTTCAGCCCCAGCATTTT. It encodes CASSPNGGDFQPQHF.

This clone occurred once. The genes are TRBV27 and TRBJ1-5; a possible D gene is TRBD1 (6 bases). Per germline, CDR1 MNHEY and CDR2 SMNVEV (reference sequence). This CDR3 spans 13 amino acids. The V end was cut by 6 bases, the J end by 5 bases, with 11 bases between. The CDR3 DNA sequence: TGTGCCAGCAGCCCTGGGGGCTATCAGCCCCAGCATTTT. It codes for CASSPGGYQPQHF.

V gene TRBV2 combines with J gene TRBJ2-7, with D maybe TRBD1 (6 bases). The germline V gene encodes CDR1 SNHLY and CDR2 FYNNEI. The CDR3 spans 14 residues. V lost 6 bases and J 0 bases, leaving 12 bases between the germline ends. CDR3 nucleotide sequence: TGTGCCAGCAGCCCGGACAGCCACTCCTACGAGCAGTACTTC. It is translated as CASSPDSHSYEQYF.

This chain connects TRBV11-2 to TRBJ1-5; D unclear. Germline-derived CDR1 and CDR2 are SGHAT and FQNNGV. The V gene lost 5 bases and the J gene lost 0 bases, with 8 bases spanning the gap. CDR3 length: 14 residues. The CDR3 loop is CASSEDYSNQPQHF. For the CDR3, the DNA is TGTGCCAGCAGCGAAGACTATAGCAATCAGCCCCAGCATTTT.

This clone was picked up a small number of times. The chain has TRBV6-5 and TRBJ2-7; D remains ambiguous. V dropped 9 bases and J dropped 1 base, with 16 bases sitting between them. The CDR3 has 14 residues. Germline CDR1 MNHEY, CDR2 SVGAGI. The CDR3 bases are TGTGCCAGTATGGAGACGGCGCCGTCCTACGAGCAGTACTTC. Its protein product is CASMETAPSYEQYF.

This clone was counted between two and nine times. This chain joins TRBV6-4 and TRBJ1-1; D is undetermined. Germline assignment: CDR1 MRHNA and CDR2 SNTAGT. V was trimmed by 8 bases and J by 4 bases, leaving 14 bases between them. The CDR3 has 13 amino acids. The CDR3 DNA is TGTGCCAGCTCCGATGAGGGTGTCACTGAAGCTTTCTTT. It specifies CASSDEGVTEAFF.

This rearrangement joins TRBV7-2 to TRBJ1-5; 8 nucleotides align to TRBD1. J lost 5 bases, V lost 5 bases, and 8 bases had no gene match. The CDR3 consists of 15 residues. CDR1 and CDR2 from the germline V gene are SGHTA and FQGNSA. In DNA, the CDR3 is TGTGCCAGCAGCCTGGACAGGGTCGGAGATCAGCCCCAGCATTTT. This translates into CASSLDRVGDQPQHF.

The chain joins TRBV11-2 to TRBJ2-7, with 7 bases fitting TRBD1. V gave up 5 bases and J gave up 6 bases; unmatched junction bases: 13. This CDR3 contains 15 residues. The germline gives CDR1 SGHAT, CDR2 FQNNGV. The DNA for the CDR3 is TGTGCCAGCAGCCCGCCCCTGGGACAGCGCGCCGAGCAGTACTTC. Its translation: CASSPPLGQRAEQYF. Based on the CDR3 plus reference TRBV11-2 and TRBJ2-7, the full variable domain is EAGVAQSPRYKIIEKRQSVAFWCNPISGHATLYWYQQILGQGPKLLIQFQNNGVVDDSQLPKDRFSAERLKGVDSTLKIQPAKLEDSAVYLCASSPPLGQRAEQYFGPGTRLTVT.

The chain links TRBV19 to TRBJ2-2, with a possible D match to TRBD1 (5 bases). The CDR3 consists of 15 residues. The ends were cut back, 1 base at V and 4 bases at J, with 10 bases in the middle. CDR1 and CDR2 (germline): LNHDA, SQIVND (reference sequence). CDR3 in DNA: TGTGCCAGTAGTATAGCAGCAGGGCCCACCGGGGAGCTGTTTTTT. It encodes CASSIAAGPTGELFF.

This clone showed up just once. This chain connects TRBV19 to TRBJ2-3, with TRBD2 as a possible D gene (5 bases). Germline V gene sequence: CDR1 LNHDA, CDR2 SQIVND (reference sequence). The CDR3 extends over 13 amino acids. V was pared by 3 bases and J by 9 bases, with 13 bases between. CDR3 residues: CASSIRTRQTQYF. Here the CDR3 DNA reads TGTGCCAGTAGTATTAGAACTAGGCAGACGCAGTATTTT.

This clone was detected only a few times. The V call is TRBV27, the J call TRBJ2-3; D uncertain. The CDR3 runs to 11 residues. V lost 6 bases and J 7 bases, leaving 8 bases between the germline ends. Germline V CDR1 and CDR2: MNHEY, SMNVEV (reference sequence). CDR3 amino acids: CASRLGNTQYF. In DNA form, the CDR3 reads TGTGCCAGCAGATTGGGGAATACGCAGTATTTT.

The chain links TRBV7-2 to TRBJ2-3; unclear D gene. This CDR3 spans 11 amino acids. The V and J ends lost 4 bases and 5 bases respectively, with 4 bases between them. From germline, CDR1 is SGHTA and CDR2 FQGNSA. CDR3 protein: CASSSLDTQYF. The CDR3 nucleotides are TGTGCCAGCAGCTCATTAGATACGCAGTATTTT.

This chain connects TRBV5-1 to TRBJ2-7, with D tentatively TRBD2 (7 bases). CDR1 and CDR2 (germline): SGHRS, YFSETQ. The length of the CDR3 is 15 residues. The V end was cut by 0 bases, the J end by 7 bases, with 17 bases between. The CDR3 region is CASSLVAGAGGEQYF. The CDR3 DNA follows: TGCGCCAGCAGCTTGGTGGCGGGGGCAGGTGGGGAGCAGTACTTC.

This clone was observed a single time. The rearrangement links TRBV19 to TRBJ2-2; D gene ambiguous. The CDR3 runs to 13 residues. Trimming removed 5 bases from V and 2 bases from J, with 6 bases in between. Germline V gives CDR1 LNHDA, CDR2 SQIVND (reference sequence). The DNA of the CDR3 is TGTGCCAGTAGTGCAACTAACACCGGGGAGCTGTTTTTT. This translates into CASSATNTGELFF.

The chain links TRBV10-2 to TRBJ1-1, with D unresolved. CDR1 is WSHSY, CDR2 SAAADI, per germline. The CDR3 sequence is 12 residues long. V lost 6 bases and J 1 base, leaving 6 bases between the germline ends. The CDR3 DNA follows: TGCGCCAGCAGGGAGGGGAACACTGAAGCTTTCTTT. It encodes CASREGNTEAFF.

This clone appeared many times. The CDR3 nucleotides read TGTGCCACTGCACAGGAGGGGGATTCACCCCTCCACTTT. Protein sequence: CATAQEGDSPLHF. The chain employs TRBV7-6 and TRBJ1-6, with TRBD1 as a possible D gene (6 bases). There are 13 residues in the CDR3. Per the germline V gene, CDR1 is SGHVS and CDR2 is FNYEAQ. V lost 10 bases to trimming and J lost 8 bases, with 15 bases between them.

The chain uses TRBV6-1 and TRBJ2-7; TRBD1 matches at 9 bases. The V gene end was trimmed by 1 base and the J gene end by 3 bases; junction bases not matched to a gene: 16. CDR3 length: 19 amino acids. Germline CDR1 reads MNHNS; CDR2 reads SASEGT. CDR3 coding DNA: TGTGCCAGCAGTGAAGGGTTTATGGGACAGGGATCCCCCTACTACGAGCAGTACTTC. Its protein product is CASSEGFMGQGSPYYEQYF.

This clone has just a few counts. The CDR3 loop is CASSFRGGVEDEQYF. Written as DNA, the CDR3 is TGTGCCAGCAGCTTCCGGGGGGGCGTGGAGGACGAGCAGTACTTC. The chain uses TRBV9 and TRBJ2-7, with 8 bases matching TRBD2. The trim removed 4 bases at V and 5 bases at J, leaving 11 bases unmatched. Germline CDR1 is SGDLS and CDR2 is YYNGEE. CDR3 size: 15 residues.

The chain is built from TRBV10-1 and TRBJ2-5; D is undetermined. Germline V gives CDR1 WNHNN, CDR2 SYGVQD (reference sequence). The V end lost 0 bases, the J end lost 5 bases, and 4 bases lay between the germline ends. This CDR3 contains 12 residues. The DNA for the CDR3 is TGCGCCAGCAGTGAGTCCTGGGAGACCCAGTACTTC. It translates to CASSESWETQYF.

The V call is TRBV7-2, the J call TRBJ1-1; 7 positions agree with TRBD1. CDR1 and CDR2 (germline): SGHTA, FQGNSA. This CDR3 has 14 amino acids. V shed 6 bases, J shed 1 base, and the junction held 5 bases outside the gene matches. DNA of the CDR3: TGTGCCAGCAGTCTGAACAGGGGGAACACTGAAGCTTTCTTT. It translates to CASSLNRGNTEAFF.